This T cell receptor (beta chain) came from a study of cytomegalovirus exposure and HLA in healthy donors. This clone was found a few times. Its antigen is as yet unknown. This PCR relied on a set of 60 Vbeta primers and 13 Jbeta primers. Sequencing was performed with immunoSEQ multiplex PCR; in TCRdb, only in-frame clones are kept and a portion is missing. The sample has roughly 160,000 clones; roughly 82% are singletons. V dropped 5 bases and J dropped 4 bases, with 15 bases sitting between them. The length of the CDR3 is 14 residues. Germline V lookup: CDR1 SGHNT, CDR2 YYREEE (reference sequence). Overall study results and limits: In a later analysis, HLA-C alleles had the fewest associated TCRs, DRB1 alleles the most. An observed cluster of highly shared sequence variants was recorded as a likely sequencing artifact.

This TCR derives from a young woman in good health and CMV-seronegative. Sequencing was carried out using PBMCs. The chain joins TRBV5-4 to TRBJ1-2, with D maybe TRBD1 (6 bases). CDR3 coding DNA: TGTGCCAGCAGGCTTATGGACAGACCCTATGGCTACACCTTC. Translation gives CASRLMDRPYGYTF.